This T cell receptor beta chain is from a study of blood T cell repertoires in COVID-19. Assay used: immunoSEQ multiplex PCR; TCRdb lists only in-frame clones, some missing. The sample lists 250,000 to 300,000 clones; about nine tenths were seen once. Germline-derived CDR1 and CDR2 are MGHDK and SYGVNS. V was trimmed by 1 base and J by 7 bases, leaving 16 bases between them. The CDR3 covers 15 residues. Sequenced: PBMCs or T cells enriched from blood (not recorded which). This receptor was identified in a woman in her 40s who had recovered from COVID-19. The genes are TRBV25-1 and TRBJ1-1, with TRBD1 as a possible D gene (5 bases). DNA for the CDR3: TGTGCCAGCAGTGAATTAGGCAGGGAGGGCGGTGAAGCTTTCTTT. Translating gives CASSELGREGGEAFF.